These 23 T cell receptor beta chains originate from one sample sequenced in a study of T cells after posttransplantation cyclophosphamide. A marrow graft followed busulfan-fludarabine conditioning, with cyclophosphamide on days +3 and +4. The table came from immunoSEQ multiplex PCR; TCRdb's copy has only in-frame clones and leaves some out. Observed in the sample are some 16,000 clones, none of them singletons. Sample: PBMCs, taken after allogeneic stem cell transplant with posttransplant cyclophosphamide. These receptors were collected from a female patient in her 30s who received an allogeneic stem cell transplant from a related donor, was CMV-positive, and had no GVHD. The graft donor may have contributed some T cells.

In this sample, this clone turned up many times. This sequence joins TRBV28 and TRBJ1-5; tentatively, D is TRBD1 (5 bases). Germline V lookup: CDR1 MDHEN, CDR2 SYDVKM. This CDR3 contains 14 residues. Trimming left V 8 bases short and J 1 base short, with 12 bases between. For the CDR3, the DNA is TGTGCCAGCCACGACAGTCCGAGCAATCAGCCCCAGCATTTT. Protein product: CASHDSPSNQPQHF.

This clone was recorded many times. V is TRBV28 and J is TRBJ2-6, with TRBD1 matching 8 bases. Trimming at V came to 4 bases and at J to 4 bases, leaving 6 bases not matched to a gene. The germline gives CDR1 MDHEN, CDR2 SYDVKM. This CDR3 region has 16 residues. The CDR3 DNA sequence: TGTGCCAGCAGTTCCAGGGGGCGGTTGGGGGCCAACGTCCTGACTTTC. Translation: CASSSRGRLGANVLTF.

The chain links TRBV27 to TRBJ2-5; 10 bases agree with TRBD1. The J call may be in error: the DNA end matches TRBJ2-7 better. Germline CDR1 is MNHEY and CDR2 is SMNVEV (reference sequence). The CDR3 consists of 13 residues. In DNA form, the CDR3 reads TGTGCCAGCAGTTGGGACAGGGGCTACGAGCAGTACTTC. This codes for CASSWDRGYEQYF.

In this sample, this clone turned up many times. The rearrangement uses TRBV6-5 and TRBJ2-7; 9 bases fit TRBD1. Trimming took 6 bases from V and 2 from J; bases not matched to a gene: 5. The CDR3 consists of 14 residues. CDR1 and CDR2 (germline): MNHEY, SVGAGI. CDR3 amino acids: CASRPGTGPYEQYF. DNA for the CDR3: TGTGCCAGCAGGCCCGGGACAGGGCCCTACGAGCAGTACTTC.

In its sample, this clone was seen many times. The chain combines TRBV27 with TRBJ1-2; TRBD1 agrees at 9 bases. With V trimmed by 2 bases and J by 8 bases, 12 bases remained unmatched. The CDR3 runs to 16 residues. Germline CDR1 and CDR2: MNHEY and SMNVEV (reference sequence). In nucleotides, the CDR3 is TGTGCCAGCAGTTTACTCCCGGGACAGGGTATCGGAGGCTACACCTTC. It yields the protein CASSLLPGQGIGGYTF.

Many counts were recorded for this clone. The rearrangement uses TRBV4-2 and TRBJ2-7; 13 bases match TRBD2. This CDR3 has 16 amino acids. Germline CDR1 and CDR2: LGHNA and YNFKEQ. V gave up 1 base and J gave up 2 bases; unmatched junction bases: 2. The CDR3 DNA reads TGTGCCAGCAGCCAAGTAGGACTAGCGGGAGCCTACGAGCAGTACTTC. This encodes CASSQVGLAGAYEQYF.

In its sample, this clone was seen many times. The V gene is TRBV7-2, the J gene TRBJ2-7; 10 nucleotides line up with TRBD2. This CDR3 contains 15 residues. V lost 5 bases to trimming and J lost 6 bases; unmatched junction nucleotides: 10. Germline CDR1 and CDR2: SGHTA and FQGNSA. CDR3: CASSPIIAGGTEQYF. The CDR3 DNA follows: TGTGCCAGCAGCCCGATCATAGCGGGAGGCACCGAGCAGTACTTC.

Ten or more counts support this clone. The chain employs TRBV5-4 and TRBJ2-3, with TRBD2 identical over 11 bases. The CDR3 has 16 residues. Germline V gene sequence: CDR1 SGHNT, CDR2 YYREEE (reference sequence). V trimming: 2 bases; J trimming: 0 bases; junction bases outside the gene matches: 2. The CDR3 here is CASSFRTSGSTDTQYF. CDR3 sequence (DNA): TGTGCCAGCAGCTTCAGGACTAGCGGGAGCACAGATACGCAGTATTTT. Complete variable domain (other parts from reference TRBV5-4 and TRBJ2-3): ETGVTQSPTHLIKTRGQQVTLRCSSQSGHNTVSWYQQALGQGPQFIFQYYREEENGRGNFPPRFSGLQFPNYSSELNVNALELDDSALYLCASSFRTSGSTDTQYFGPGTRLTVL.

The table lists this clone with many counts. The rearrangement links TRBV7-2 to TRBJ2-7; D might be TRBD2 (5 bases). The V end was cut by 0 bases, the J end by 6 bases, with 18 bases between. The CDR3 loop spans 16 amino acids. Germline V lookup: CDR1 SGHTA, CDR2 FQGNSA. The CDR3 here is CASSLAGNFPSVEQYF. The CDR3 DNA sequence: TGTGCCAGCAGCTTAGCCGGGAACTTCCCGTCGGTCGAGCAGTACTTC.

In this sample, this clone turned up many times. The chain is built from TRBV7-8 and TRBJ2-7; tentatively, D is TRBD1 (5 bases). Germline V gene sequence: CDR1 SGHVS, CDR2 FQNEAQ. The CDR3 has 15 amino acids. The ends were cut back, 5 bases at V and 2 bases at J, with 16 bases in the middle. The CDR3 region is CASSGRAVVPYEQYF. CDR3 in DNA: TGTGCCAGCAGCGGCAGGGCGGTCGTACCCTACGAGCAGTACTTC.

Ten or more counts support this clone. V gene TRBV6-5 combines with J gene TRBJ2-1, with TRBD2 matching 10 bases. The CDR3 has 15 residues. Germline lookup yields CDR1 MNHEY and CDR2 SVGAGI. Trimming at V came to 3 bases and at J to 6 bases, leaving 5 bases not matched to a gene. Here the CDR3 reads CASSYELAGVNEQFF. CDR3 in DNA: TGTGCCAGCAGTTATGAGCTAGCGGGAGTCAATGAGCAGTTCTTC.

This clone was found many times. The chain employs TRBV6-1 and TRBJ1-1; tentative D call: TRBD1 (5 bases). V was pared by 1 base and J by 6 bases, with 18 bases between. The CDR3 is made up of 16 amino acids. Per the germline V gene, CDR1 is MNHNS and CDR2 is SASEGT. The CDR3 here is CASSEVAGPSASEAFF. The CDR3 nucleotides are TGTGCCAGCAGTGAAGTTGCGGGGCCCAGCGCCTCTGAAGCTTTCTTT.

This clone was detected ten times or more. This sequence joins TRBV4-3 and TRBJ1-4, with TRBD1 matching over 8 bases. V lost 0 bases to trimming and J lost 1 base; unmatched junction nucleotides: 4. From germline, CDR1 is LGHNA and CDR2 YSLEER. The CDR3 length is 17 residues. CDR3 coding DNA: TGCGCCAGCAGCCAAGACAGGGGGCAACTAACTAATGAAAAACTGTTTTTT. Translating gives CASSQDRGQLTNEKLFF.

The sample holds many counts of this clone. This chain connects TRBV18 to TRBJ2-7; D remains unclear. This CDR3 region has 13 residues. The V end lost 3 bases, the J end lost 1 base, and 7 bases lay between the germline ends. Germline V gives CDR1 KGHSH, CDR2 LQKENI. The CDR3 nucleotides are TGTGCCAGCTCACCGCGCGTTTCCTACGAGCAGTACTTC. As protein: CASSPRVSYEQYF.

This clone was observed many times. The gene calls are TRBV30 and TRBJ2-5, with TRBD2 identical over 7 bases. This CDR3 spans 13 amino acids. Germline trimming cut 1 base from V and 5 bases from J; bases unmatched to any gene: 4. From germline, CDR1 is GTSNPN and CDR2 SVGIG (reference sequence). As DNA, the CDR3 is TGTGCCTGGAGTGGCCCCGGGGGGGAGACCCAGTACTTC. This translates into CAWSGPGGETQYF.

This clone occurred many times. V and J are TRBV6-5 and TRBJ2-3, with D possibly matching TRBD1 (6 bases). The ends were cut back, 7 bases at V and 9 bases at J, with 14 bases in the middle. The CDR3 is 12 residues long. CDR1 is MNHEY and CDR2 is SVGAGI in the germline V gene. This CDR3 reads CASTHTTGTQYF. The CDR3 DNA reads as TGTGCCAGCACCCACACCACAGGGACGCAGTATTTT.

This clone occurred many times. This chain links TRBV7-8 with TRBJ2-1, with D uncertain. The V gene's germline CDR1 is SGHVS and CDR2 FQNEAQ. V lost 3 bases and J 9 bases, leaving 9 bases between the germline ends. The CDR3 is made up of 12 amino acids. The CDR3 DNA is TGTGCCAGCAGCTTGGAAAGGAGTGAGCAGTTCTTC. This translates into CASSLERSEQFF.

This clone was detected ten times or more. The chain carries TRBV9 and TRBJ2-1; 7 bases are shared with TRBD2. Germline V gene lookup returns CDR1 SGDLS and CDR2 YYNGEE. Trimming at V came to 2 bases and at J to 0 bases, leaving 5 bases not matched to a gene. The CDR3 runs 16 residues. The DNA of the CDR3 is TGTGCCAGCAGCGTCAGCACGGGGGGCTCCTACAATGAGCAGTTCTTC. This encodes CASSVSTGGSYNEQFF.

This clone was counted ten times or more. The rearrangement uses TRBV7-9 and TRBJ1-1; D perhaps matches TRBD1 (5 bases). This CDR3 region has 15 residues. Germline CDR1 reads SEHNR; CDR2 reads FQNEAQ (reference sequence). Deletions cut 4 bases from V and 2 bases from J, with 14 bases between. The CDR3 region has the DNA TGTGCCAGCAGCTCTTTAAGGGGCAAAAACACTGAAGCTTTCTTT. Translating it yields CASSSLRGKNTEAFF. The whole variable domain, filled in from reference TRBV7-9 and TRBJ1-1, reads DTGVSQNPRHKITKRGQNVTFRCDPISEHNRLYWYRQTLGQGPEFLTYFQNEAQLEKSRLLSDRFSAERPKGSFSTLEIQRTEQGDSAMYLCASSSLRGKNTEAFFGQGTRLTVV.

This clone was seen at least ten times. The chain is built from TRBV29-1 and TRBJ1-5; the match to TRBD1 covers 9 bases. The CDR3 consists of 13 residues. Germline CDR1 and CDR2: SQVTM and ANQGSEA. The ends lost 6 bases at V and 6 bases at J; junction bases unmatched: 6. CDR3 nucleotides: TGCAGCGTGGGGACAGGGATCGGTCAGCCCCAGCATTTT. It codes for CSVGTGIGQPQHF. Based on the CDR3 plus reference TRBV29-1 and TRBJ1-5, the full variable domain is SAVISQKPSRDICQRGTSLTIQCQVDSQVTMMFWYRQQPGQSLTLIATANQGSEATYESGFVIDKFPISRPNLTFSTLTVSNMSPEDSSIYLCSVGTGIGQPQHFGDGTRLSIL.

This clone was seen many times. The CDR3 protein is CATGQGATYEQYF. CDR3 nucleotides: TGTGCCACCGGGCAAGGGGCAACCTACGAGCAGTACTTC. J is TRBJ2-7 and V is TRBV10-3; a weak D match, TRBD1 (5 bases). Trimming shortened V by 10 bases and J by 2 bases, and 15 bases separated the two germline ends. Looked up from germline, CDR1 is ENHRY and CDR2 is SYGVKD. This CDR3 spans 13 amino acids.

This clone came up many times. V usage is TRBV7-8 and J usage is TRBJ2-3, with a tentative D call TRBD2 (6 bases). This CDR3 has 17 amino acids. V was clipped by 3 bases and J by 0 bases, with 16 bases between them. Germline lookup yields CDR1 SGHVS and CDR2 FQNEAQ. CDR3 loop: CASSFVHAGTSTDTQYF. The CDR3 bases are TGTGCCAGCAGCTTTGTGCATGCCGGGACTAGCACAGATACGCAGTATTTT.

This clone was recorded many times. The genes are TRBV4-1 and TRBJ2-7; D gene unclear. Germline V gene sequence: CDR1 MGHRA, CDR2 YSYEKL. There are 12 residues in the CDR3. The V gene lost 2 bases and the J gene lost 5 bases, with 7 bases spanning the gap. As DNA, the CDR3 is TGCGCCAGCAGCCAATTCGTTGACGAGCAGTACTTC. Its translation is CASSQFVDEQYF.